The present T cell receptor (beta chain) was sequenced within a study of T cells expressing NK-cell markers. In the study overall: Sorted CD3+CD56+NKG2C+, CD3+CD56+NKG2C- and CD3+CD56-NKG2C+ T cells provided the TCR beta repertoires. Of eight sequenced donors, seven were HCMV-seropositive and one HCMV-seronegative.

One entry per CDR3 protein, without DNA, is what TCRdb gives after re-calling the 5' RACE reads. The sample includes 500,000 to 700,000 distinct CDR3 sequences. Germline V CDR1 and CDR2: SGHDT, YYEEEE. The CDR3 contains 15 residues. The clonotype originates from a man between 18 and 35 years old in good health. This chain uses TRBV5-6 with TRBJ2-5; the D gene TCRdb calls, TRBD1, cannot be checked with no DNA. Specimen: blood T cells: a sorted CD56 or NKG2C T cell subset, CD4+ or CD8+ T cells, or bulk PBMC T cells (not recorded which). CDR3: CASSRDVPGGETQYF.